This T cell receptor beta chain was captured by sequencing in a study of blood T cell repertoires in COVID-19. With regard to this clone: Compared with germline, one end of the junction differs, possibly owing to a read error.

This CDR3 contains 18 residues. Germline CDR1 is SSHAT and CDR2 is FNYEAQ (reference sequence). Profiled with immunoSEQ multiplex PCR; TCRdb holds only in-frame clones, not every one. Of hundreds of thousands of clones detected, approximately 89% appear once; the ten largest clones hold 1% to 1.5%. This TCR was sampled from a woman aged 35 to 49 with acute COVID-19. The source material was PBMCs or T cells enriched from blood (not recorded which). The rearrangement joins TRBV7-7 to TRBJ2-3, with TRBD2 matching 9 bases. This CDR3 reads CASSLGSGGPSGTDTQYF. The CDR3 DNA reads TGTGCTAGCAGCTTAGGGAGCGGGGGGCCTTCGGGCACAGATACGCAGTATTTT.